What follows are 27 T cell receptor beta chains derived from one specimen sequenced in a study of blood T cell repertoires in COVID-19. Profiled with immunoSEQ multiplex PCR; TCRdb holds only in-frame clones, not every one. The sample consists of fewer than 300,000 clones, approximately 81% of them appearing once. Sequencing was performed on peripheral blood. These receptors came from a woman aged 18-29 years with acute or convalescent COVID-19.

This clone was observed a single time. The chain employs TRBV27 and TRBJ1-5; unclear D gene. Looked up from germline, CDR1 is MNHEY and CDR2 is SMNVEV (reference sequence). With 3 bases removed from V and 11 bases from J, the gap between germline ends came to 8 bases. The CDR3 has 11 residues. CDR3 bases: TGTGCCAGCAGTTTGTCTCTGTCCCAGCATTTT. Translating gives CASSLSLSQHF.

The chain links TRBV28 to TRBJ2-7; 10 bases align to TRBD2. This CDR3 is 15 amino acids long. Trimming removed 2 bases from V and 4 bases from J; junction bases left unmatched: 5. CDR1 and CDR2 (germline): MDHEN, SYDVKM. CDR3 protein: CASSLLAGDGYEQYF. CDR3 DNA sequence: TGTGCCAGCAGTTTACTAGCGGGAGATGGTTACGAGCAGTACTTC.

This clone showed up just a few times. V usage is TRBV19 and J usage is TRBJ1-1; D is uncertain. Trimming removed 5 bases from V and 4 bases from J, with 17 bases in between. This CDR3 is built from 15 residues. Germline loops: CDR1 LNHDA, CDR2 SQIVND (reference sequence). The chain's CDR3 is CASSYPGGGSTEAFF. The CDR3 region has the DNA TGTGCCAGTAGTTATCCTGGTGGAGGGAGCACTGAAGCTTTCTTT. The full variable domain, its missing parts supplied by reference TRBV19 and TRBJ1-1, is DGGITQSPKYLFRKEGQNVTLSCEQNLNHDAMYWYRQDPGQGLRLIYYSQIVNDFQKGDIAEGYSVSREKKESFPLTVTSAQKNPTAFYLCASSYPGGGSTEAFFGQGTRLTVV.

The rearrangement uses TRBV28 and TRBJ1-2; a weak D match, TRBD1 (6 bases). This CDR3 contains 14 residues. The germline gives CDR1 MDHEN, CDR2 SYDVKM. Trimming removed 4 bases at V and 2 bases at J, with 11 bases between. The CDR3 sequence: CASSSGQSNYGYTF. The CDR3 DNA reads TGTGCCAGCAGTTCAGGACAGTCAAACTATGGCTACACCTTC.

This chain connects TRBV27 to TRBJ2-1, with D perhaps TRBD1 (5 bases). The germline V gene has CDR1 MNHEY and CDR2 SMNVEV (reference sequence). Between the trimmed V and J ends, which lost 2 bases and 3 bases, there was a span of 5 bases. The CDR3 runs 13 residues. Written as DNA, the CDR3 is TGTGCCAGCAGTTTAACAGGCTACAATGAGCAGTTCTTC. Residues: CASSLTGYNEQFF.

V gene TRBV7-2 combines with J gene TRBJ1-1, with D maybe TRBD1 (5 bases). This CDR3 comprises 15 residues. V shed 1 base and J shed 6 bases, with 15 bases lying between them. Per the germline V gene, CDR1 is SGHTA and CDR2 is FQGNSA. DNA for the CDR3: TGTGCCAGCAGCTTAGTGGGGGGTCTGGGTTCTGAAGCTTTCTTT. Translation gives CASSLVGGLGSEAFF. Full variable domain (outside the CDR3, taken from reference TRBV7-2 and TRBJ1-1): GAGVSQSPSNKVTEKGKDVELRCDPISGHTALYWYRQSLGQGLEFLIYFQGNSAPDKSGLPSDRFSAERTGGSVSTLTIQRTQQEDSAVYLCASSLVGGLGSEAFFGQGTRLTVV.

The rearrangement uses TRBV23-1 and TRBJ2-1; 7 nucleotides match TRBD2. TRBV23-1 is assigned to the ORF class and has an uncertain function. Germline trimming cut 0 bases from V and 10 bases from J; bases unmatched to any gene: 15. This CDR3 has 17 residues. The CDR3 region has the DNA TGCGCCAGCAGTCAATCCGTATACCGGGACTATACCCACGAGCAGTTCTTC. This sequence encodes CASSQSVYRDYTHEQFF.

The rearrangement joins TRBV4-3 to TRBJ2-7; 8 positions match TRBD1. The CDR3 is 16 amino acids. V shed 3 bases, J shed 6 bases, and the junction held 13 bases outside the gene matches. The germline CDR1 and CDR2 sequences are LGHNA and YSLEER. CDR3 loop: CASSHPGQGALSEQYF. The CDR3 DNA is TGCGCCAGCAGCCATCCCGGACAGGGAGCCCTCAGCGAGCAGTACTTC.

The chain recombines TRBV30 with TRBJ2-5; TRBD2 matches at 8 bases. Per germline, CDR1 GTSNPN and CDR2 SVGIG (reference sequence). There are 14 residues in the CDR3. The V and J ends lost 3 bases and 6 bases, in that order; junction bases with no gene match: 9. The chain's CDR3 is CAWRVGGAPKTQYF. DNA for the CDR3: TGTGCCTGGAGAGTCGGGGGGGCCCCGAAGACCCAGTACTTC.

The V call is TRBV5-1, the J call TRBJ2-1; D gene uncertain. Trimming cost V 5 bases and J 5 bases, with 14 bases left between them. This CDR3 spans 14 amino acids. The V gene's germline CDR1 is SGHRS and CDR2 YFSETQ. The CDR3 DNA sequence: TGCGCCAGCAGTTTCGCGACTTCGAACAATGAGCAGTTCTTC. Protein sequence: CASSFATSNNEQFF.

V and J are TRBV19 and TRBJ1-2; 10 bases align to TRBD1. V was clipped by 7 bases and J by 5 bases; unmatched bases: 13. CDR1 and CDR2 (germline): LNHDA, SQIVND (reference sequence). The CDR3 length is 16 residues. The CDR3 is CASTKRGQGLLYGYTF. The CDR3 bases are TGTGCCAGTACCAAAAGGGGACAGGGGTTACTGTATGGCTACACCTTC.

This clone has ten or more counts. The genes are TRBV7-2 and TRBJ2-5; the match to TRBD2 covers 7 bases. J was trimmed by 6 bases and V by 5 bases; bases with no gene match: 12. Germline V gene data show CDR1 as SGHTA and CDR2 as FQGNSA. The CDR3 sequence is 15 residues long. This chain's CDR3 is CASSHESSGPKTQYF. The CDR3 DNA follows: TGTGCCAGCAGCCACGAAAGTAGCGGGCCGAAGACCCAGTACTTC.

This chain connects TRBV9 to TRBJ1-2; possible D gene TRBD1, 6 bases. V dropped 3 bases and J dropped 3 bases, with 9 bases sitting between them. CDR3 size: 13 residues. Germline assignment: CDR1 SGDLS and CDR2 YYNGEE. Written as DNA, the CDR3 is TGTGCCAGCAGCGAACAGGGAGACTATGGCTACACCTTC. As protein: CASSEQGDYGYTF.

The rearrangement uses TRBV5-1 and TRBJ1-5; D may be TRBD1 (6 bases). V gave up 0 bases and J gave up 0 bases, with 10 bases separating them. Germline V gene sequence: CDR1 SGHRS, CDR2 YFSETQ. The CDR3 totals 16 residues. The chain's CDR3 is CASSLGGQPSNQPQHF. CDR3 DNA: TGCGCCAGCAGCTTGGGGGGACAACCTAGCAATCAGCCCCAGCATTTT.

The table lists this clone with a count of one. The V gene is TRBV23-1, the J gene TRBJ1-1; 7 bases line up with TRBD1. TRBV23-1 counts as an open reading frame of uncertain function. The V gene end was trimmed by 2 bases and the J gene end by 4 bases; junction bases not matched to a gene: 4. This CDR3 contains 14 residues. CDR3 bases: TGCGCCAGCAGTCAACCCAGACAGGGCACTGAAGCTTTCTTT. Its protein is CASSQPRQGTEAFF.

This clone was counted many times. The chain is built from TRBV6-6 and TRBJ2-7, with TRBD2 matching 8 bases. The CDR3 is made up of 13 amino acids. V was pared by 8 bases and J by 6 bases, with 9 bases of the junction left unmatched. The germline gives CDR1 MNHNY, CDR2 SVGAGI (reference sequence). The CDR3 loop is CASLRAGVPEQYF. CDR3 DNA sequence: TGTGCCAGCTTAAGAGCGGGAGTTCCCGAGCAGTACTTC.

This rearrangement joins TRBV6-2 or TRBV6-3 to TRBJ2-2, with D possibly being TRBD2 (5 bases). The CDR3 extends over 14 amino acids. Trimming stripped 5 bases from V and 5 bases from J, with 12 bases between. CDR1 MNHEY and CDR2 SVGEGT come from the germline V gene. CDR3 residues: CASSRGPDTGELFF. The CDR3 bases are TGTGCCAGCAGTCGGGGTCCCGATACCGGGGAGCTGTTTTTT.

This chain joins TRBV9 and TRBJ1-2, with 7 bases matching TRBD1. In germline, CDR1 is SGDLS, CDR2 YYNGEE. The trim removed 0 bases at V and 8 bases at J, leaving 16 bases unmatched. CDR3 length: 17 residues. The CDR3 loop reads CASSVVAGGNAARGYTF. CDR3 coding DNA: TGTGCCAGCAGCGTAGTGGCAGGGGGAAACGCGGCTCGGGGCTACACCTTC.

This clone was picked up a small number of times. V usage is TRBV10-3 and J usage is TRBJ2-3; D unresolved. Trimming took 6 bases from V and 2 from J, leaving 3 bases between them. The CDR3 contains 11 residues. Germline values: CDR1 ENHRY, CDR2 SYGVKD. The CDR3 sequence is CAISITDTQYF. The CDR3 nucleotides read TGTGCCATCAGCATCACAGATACGCAGTATTTT.

Only one count was recorded for this clone. The chain is built from TRBV6-2 or TRBV6-3 and TRBJ2-7; 8 positions agree with TRBD2. This CDR3 region has 11 residues. Germline assignment: CDR1 MNHEY and CDR2 SVGEGT. V lost 6 bases, J lost 6 bases, and 1 base stayed unmatched. CDR3 amino acids: CASSGGGEQYF. Written as DNA, the CDR3 is TGTGCCAGCAGCGGGGGGGGCGAGCAGTACTTC.

The genes are TRBV5-1 and TRBJ2-1; 11 bases fit TRBD2. Per the germline V gene, CDR1 is SGHRS and CDR2 is YFSETQ. This CDR3 has 15 residues. V lost 2 bases, J lost 5 bases, and 3 bases stayed unmatched. The CDR3 bases are TGCGCCAGCAGCTTTAGCGGGAGGGGTAACAATGAGCAGTTCTTC. Protein: CASSFSGRGNNEQFF.

The chain uses TRBV6-5 and TRBJ2-7; TRBD2 matches at 7 bases. Germline CDR1 reads MNHEY; CDR2 reads SVGAGI. There are 14 residues in the CDR3. V lost 0 bases and J lost 3; bases outside the gene matches: 2. This CDR3 is CASSYSASGYEQYF. The DNA for the CDR3 is TGTGCCAGCAGTTACTCGGCTAGCGGCTACGAGCAGTACTTC.

V and J are TRBV5-1 and TRBJ2-3; maybe TRBD2 (5 bases). Trimming removed 2 bases at V and 4 bases at J, with 14 bases between. Germline lookup yields CDR1 SGHRS and CDR2 YFSETQ. The CDR3 has 15 residues. The CDR3 here is CASSLFWRASDTQYF. The CDR3 DNA reads as TGCGCCAGCAGCTTATTTTGGCGGGCGTCAGATACGCAGTATTTT.

The chain has TRBV2 and TRBJ2-1, with D perhaps matching TRBD2 (6 bases). Deletions cut 0 bases from V and 4 bases from J, with 13 bases between. The CDR3 runs 16 residues. CDR1 SNHLY and CDR2 FYNNEI come from the germline V gene. The CDR3 DNA reads as TGTGCCAGCAGTGAAGCTCCGGGGGATGGGTACAATGAGCAGTTCTTC. This translates into CASSEAPGDGYNEQFF.

The chain couples TRBV19 to TRBJ1-2, with TRBD1 matching over 7 bases. Germline V gives CDR1 LNHDA, CDR2 SQIVND (reference sequence). V shed 3 bases and J 8 bases; nucleotides not matched to a gene: 6. This CDR3 contains 13 residues. The CDR3 region is CASSILTGNGYTF. CDR3 DNA: TGTGCCAGTAGTATCTTGACAGGGAACGGCTACACCTTC.

The chain joins TRBV30 to TRBJ2-2; D gene ambiguous. Trimming took 4 bases from V and 2 from J, leaving 8 bases between them. The CDR3 has 13 amino acids. CDR1 is GTSNPN, CDR2 SVGIG, per germline (reference sequence). Here the CDR3 DNA reads TGTGCCTGGACTCTCGTAAACACCGGGGAGCTGTTTTTT. This codes for CAWTLVNTGELFF.

The chain employs TRBV25-1 and TRBJ2-7; perhaps TRBD1 as D (6 bases). Germline lookup yields CDR1 MGHDK and CDR2 SYGVNS. This CDR3 spans 12 amino acids. With 3 bases removed from V and 3 bases from J, the gap between germline ends came to 6 bases. CDR3 DNA: TGTGCCAGCAGTGACAGGGGCTACGAGCAGTACTTC. Amino acids: CASSDRGYEQYF.